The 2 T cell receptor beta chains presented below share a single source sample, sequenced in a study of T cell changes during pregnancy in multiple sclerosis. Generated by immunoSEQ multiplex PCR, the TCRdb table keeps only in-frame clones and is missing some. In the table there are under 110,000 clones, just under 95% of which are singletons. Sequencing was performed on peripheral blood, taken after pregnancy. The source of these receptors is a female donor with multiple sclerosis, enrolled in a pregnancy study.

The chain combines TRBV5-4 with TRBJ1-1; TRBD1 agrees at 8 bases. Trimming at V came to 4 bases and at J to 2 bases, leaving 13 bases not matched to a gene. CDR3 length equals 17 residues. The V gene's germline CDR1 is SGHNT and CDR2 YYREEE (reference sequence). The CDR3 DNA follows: TGTGCCAGCAGCCGACAGGGGTTCGGAAAGTTCAACACTGAAGCTTTCTTT. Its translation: CASSRQGFGKFNTEAFF. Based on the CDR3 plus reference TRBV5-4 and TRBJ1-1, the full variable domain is ETGVTQSPTHLIKTRGQQVTLRCSSQSGHNTVSWYQQALGQGPQFIFQYYREEENGRGNFPPRFSGLQFPNYSSELNVNALELDDSALYLCASSRQGFGKFNTEAFFGQGTRLTVV.

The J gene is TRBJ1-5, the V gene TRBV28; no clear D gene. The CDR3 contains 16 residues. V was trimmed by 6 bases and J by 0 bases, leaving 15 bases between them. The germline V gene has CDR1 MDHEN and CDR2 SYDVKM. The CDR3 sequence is CASRWWAGNSNQPQHF. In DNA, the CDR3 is TGTGCCAGCAGGTGGTGGGCGGGTAATAGCAATCAGCCCCAGCATTTT.